The entry below gives a single TCR beta chain sequence along with its context. Its antigen is not known. The naive CD8 population came from CD45RO-negative cells selected for CCR7, without terminally differentiated effector memory CD45RA+ cells. The authors distributed each subset's genomic DNA evenly over several immunoSEQ plates. The method was immunoSEQ multiplex PCR; TCRdb's version includes in-frame clones alone and lacks a portion of them. The sample records 750,000 to 1,000,000 clones, 90% to 95% being singletons. The data originate from a study of shared clonotypes between healthy human individuals. Study-level background: Each donor's CD4 naive and CD4 memory cells filled three plates apiece, CD8 naive two, and CD8 memory one.

Germline V gene sequence: CDR1 SGHVS, CDR2 FQNEAQ. V was shortened by 3 bases and J by 2 bases, with 11 bases between the two germline ends. CDR3 size: 15 residues. Notes on the study in general: At large depth, rarefaction still showed sorted-subset sequencing to be incomplete. Among the subsets, naive ones generally showed larger estimated richness than memory ones.

The sequencing input was naive CD8+ T cells sorted from blood. The chain combines TRBV7-8 with TRBJ1-5, with D maybe TRBD1 (5 bases). The receptor's source is a man aged 25 to 40 in good health. The CDR3 loop is CASSLSRDRNQPQHF. CDR3 DNA: TGTGCCAGCAGCTTGTCCAGGGACCGCAATCAGCCCCAGCATTTT.